The TCR beta chain under discussion was sequenced for a study of shared clonotypes between healthy human individuals. Assay execution proceeded at the deep level. Method: immunoSEQ multiplex PCR; TCRdb's copy keeps in-frame clones and lacks some. Of under 1 million clones in the sample, about 92% were seen once. CD45RO-negative cells were positively selected for CCR7, leaving out terminally differentiated effector memory CD45RA+ cells. Free of recent acute infections or vaccinations, the donors were healthy HIV-negative adults. In the case of this clone: Antigen: not known.

The CDR3 loop spans 16 amino acids. CDR1 SGDLS and CDR2 YYNGEE come from the germline V gene. V was pared by 4 bases and J by 3 bases, with 7 bases of the junction left unmatched. Study-level results: Rarefaction showed sorted-subset sequencing was incomplete despite large depth. Depth of sequencing was expected to influence donor clonotype sharing.

This clonotype was obtained from a man younger than 45 in good health. The J gene is TRBJ2-1, the V gene TRBV9; TRBD2 aligns across 10 bases. The sequencing sample was made of naive CD8+ T cells sorted from blood. CDR3 bases: TGTGCCAGCAGCCCCGAAGGACTAGCGGTCTACAATGAGCAGTTCTTC. Translating gives CASSPEGLAVYNEQFF.